These 24 T cell receptor beta chains came from one sample sequenced in a study of blood T cells in healthy people across ages. It was with a sample-barcoded 5' primer and a J-beta primer mix that a second PCR of roughly 6 to 11 cycles was run. TCRdb re-called the 5' RACE reads with MiXCR, one entry per CDR3 protein. The table shows 540,000 or so distinct CDR3 sequences, with around 24% occurring only once. The same data also contributed to another study, on T cells of mothers and their children.

The source material was blood. The receptors originated from a boy younger than 18 in good health.

This clonotype was picked up a small number of times. The V and J genes are TRBV7-8 and TRBJ2-5; unclear D gene. The germline V gene has CDR1 SGHVS and CDR2 FQNEAQ. This CDR3 has 15 amino acids. The V gene lost 1 base and the J gene lost 4 bases, with 13 bases spanning the gap. The CDR3 sequence is CASSLVSSSRETQYF. Written as DNA, the CDR3 is TGTGCCAGCAGCTTAGTATCCTCCTCCCGAGAGACCCAGTACTTC. Full variable domain (missing parts from reference TRBV7-8 and TRBJ2-5): GAGVSQSPRYKVAKRGQDVALRCDPISGHVSLFWYQQALGQGPEFLTYFQNEAQLDKSGLPSDRFFAERPEGSVSTLKIQRTQQEDSAVYLCASSLVSSSRETQYFGPGTRLLVL.

The chain is built from TRBV6-2 or TRBV6-3 and TRBJ2-7; 8 bases fit TRBD2. The germline CDR1 and CDR2 sequences are MNHEY and SVGEGT. This CDR3 comprises 14 residues. Trimming cost V 7 bases and J 6 bases; bases outside gene matches: 11. CDR3 region: CASIRREGLGEQYF. In DNA, the CDR3 is TGTGCCAGCATCCGACGGGAGGGCCTTGGCGAGCAGTACTTC.

This rearrangement joins TRBV29-1 to TRBJ1-1; D ambiguous. The CDR3 is made up of 11 amino acids. Germline CDR1 and CDR2: SQVTM and ANQGSEA. The ends were cut back, 7 bases at V and 4 bases at J, with 10 bases in the middle. CDR3 sequence reads: CSARASTEAFF. CDR3 nucleotide sequence: TGCAGCGCCCGGGCTTCCACTGAAGCTTTCTTT. Full variable domain (remainder filled in from reference TRBV29-1 and TRBJ1-1): SAVISQKPSRDICQRGTSLTIQCQVDSQVTMMFWYRQQPGQSLTLIATANQGSEATYESGFVIDKFPISRPNLTFSTLTVSNMSPEDSSIYLCSARASTEAFFGQGTRLTVV.

The rearrangement uses TRBV2 and TRBJ2-3; 12 nucleotides agree with TRBD2. Unmatched junction bases numbered 6, after V lost 4 bases and J lost 4 bases. Germline lookup yields CDR1 SNHLY and CDR2 FYNNEI. This CDR3 spans 16 amino acids. The CDR3 DNA follows: TGTGCCAGCAGTGGAGGACTAGCGGGAACCCCAGATACGCAGTATTTT. Its translation is CASSGGLAGTPDTQYF.

This clonotype was picked up a small number of times. The V call is TRBV4-3, the J call TRBJ1-6; D is ambiguous. The V gene's germline CDR1 is LGHNA and CDR2 YSLEER. The V end was cut by 0 bases, the J end by 7 bases, with 10 bases between. This CDR3 contains 15 residues. The CDR3 protein is CASSQDQASNSPLHF. Written as DNA, the CDR3 is TGCGCCAGCAGCCAAGATCAGGCCAGCAATTCACCCCTCCACTTT.

The chain has TRBV5-1 and TRBJ2-3; 7 bases map to TRBD2. CDR3 size: 15 residues. Germline CDR1 and CDR2: SGHRS and YFSETQ. The junction had 5 bases not matched to a gene; V was cut back by 4 bases and J by 0 bases. DNA of the CDR3: TGCGCCAGCAGCGACAGACTAGCTAGCACAGATACGCAGTATTTT. Protein product: CASSDRLASTDTQYF. Complete variable domain (other parts from reference TRBV5-1 and TRBJ2-3): KAGVTQTPRYLIKTRGQQVTLSCSPISGHRSVSWYQQTPGQGLQFLFEYFSETQRNKGNFPGRFSGRQFSNSRSEMNVSTLELGDSALYLCASSDRLASTDTQYFGPGTRLTVL.

This clonotype was picked up a small number of times. Compared with germline, one end of the junction differs, possibly owing to a read error. The chain carries TRBV4-2 and TRBJ2-5; D might be TRBD2 (5 bases). The CDR3 consists of 16 residues. The V gene's germline CDR1 is LGHNA and CDR2 YNFKEQ. The CDR3 DNA sequence: TGTGCCAGCAGCCAAGATCGGGGTGGCTACCAAGAGGCCCAGTACTTC. Translated, it gives CASSQDRGGYQEAQYF.

This chain links TRBV24-1 with TRBJ2-5; D not certain. Germline assignment: CDR1 KGHDR and CDR2 SFDVKD. The V end was cut by 0 bases, the J end by 0 bases, with 1 base between. This CDR3 has 13 residues. CDR3 loop: CATSDLHQETQYF. The CDR3 DNA reads TGTGCCACCAGTGATTTGCACCAAGAGACCCAGTACTTC.

This clonotype was observed a handful of times. The chain is built from TRBV27 and TRBJ2-1, with 10 bases aligning to TRBD1. The J segment lost 6 bases and the V segment lost 7 bases, leaving 6 bases of the junction unmatched. The CDR3 has 14 residues. Germline assignment: CDR1 MNHEY and CDR2 SMNVEV (reference sequence). CDR3 coding DNA: TGTGCCAGCACCCCCAGACAGGGGGCCAATGAGCAGTTCTTC. Protein product: CASTPRQGANEQFF.

The V call is TRBV20-1, the J call TRBJ2-3; 7 positions agree with TRBD2. V gave up 1 base and J gave up 2 bases; unmatched junction bases: 6. Germline V lookup: CDR1 DFQATT, CDR2 SNEGSKA (reference sequence). The CDR3 contains 15 residues. The CDR3 is CSARARGISTDTQYF. The CDR3 DNA follows: TGCAGTGCTAGAGCGCGGGGGATTTCCACAGATACGCAGTATTTT.

At least ten counts were recorded for this clonotype. This chain connects TRBV5-1 to TRBJ2-5, with 8 bases lining up with TRBD1. Germline CDR1 reads SGHRS; CDR2 reads YFSETQ. The CDR3 is 15 amino acids. The ends lost 4 bases at V and 4 bases at J; junction bases unmatched: 9. DNA for the CDR3: TGCGCCAGCAGCACCGTTCCCGGACAGGGAGAGACCCAGTACTTC. It encodes CASSTVPGQGETQYF.

V is TRBV7-6 and J is TRBJ2-7; 7 positions match TRBD2. Germline CDR1 and CDR2: SGHVS and FNYEAQ. After removal of 3 bases from V and 3 bases from J, the junction contained 8 bases not matched to a gene. CDR3 length: 15 residues. This CDR3 is CASSFERGSDYEQYF. The CDR3 DNA reads TGTGCCAGCAGCTTCGAGCGGGGATCAGACTACGAGCAGTACTTC.

This clonotype was detected only a few times. The rearrangement joins TRBV2 to TRBJ2-6; 8 bases fit TRBD1. V lost 8 bases to trimming and J lost 0 bases; unmatched junction nucleotides: 3. This CDR3 is built from 15 residues. From germline, CDR1 is SNHLY and CDR2 FYNNEI. CDR3 coding DNA: TGTGCCAGCGGACAGGGCCTCTCTGGGGCCAACGTCCTGACTTTC. This codes for CASGQGLSGANVLTF.

The rearrangement uses TRBV4-3 and TRBJ1-2, with TRBD1 identical over 11 bases. Germline CDR1 and CDR2: LGHNA and YSLEER. The CDR3 has 16 amino acids. Trimming removed 4 bases from V and 4 bases from J; junction bases left unmatched: 8. For the CDR3, the DNA is TGCGCCAGCAGCCTCCAAGGACAGGGGGCGATCTATGGCTACACCTTC. Protein: CASSLQGQGAIYGYTF.

This chain joins TRBV12-3 or TRBV12-4 and TRBJ1-5; 9 nucleotides line up with TRBD1. The CDR3 sequence is 18 residues long. The V gene end was trimmed by 2 bases and the J gene end by 0 bases; junction bases not matched to a gene: 8. CDR3 in DNA: TGTGCCAGCAGTTTATTAACGACAGGGGGGAATAGCAATCAGCCCCAGCATTTT. Protein: CASSLLTTGGNSNQPQHF.

This clonotype was counted only a few times. This chain uses TRBV24-1 with TRBJ2-2; 7 nucleotides agree with TRBD1. The V segment lost 2 bases and the J segment 2 bases; nucleotides outside the gene matches: 4. There are 16 residues in the CDR3. Germline V CDR1 and CDR2: KGHDR, SFDVKD. The DNA of the CDR3 is TGTGCCACCAGTGATTACGACAGGGCTAACACCGGGGAGCTGTTTTTT. It translates to CATSDYDRANTGELFF.

This clonotype has only one observation. V and J are TRBV13 and TRBJ2-2; weak D call: TRBD2 (7 bases). Germline V gives CDR1 PRHDT, CDR2 FYEKMQ (reference sequence). CDR3 length: 15 residues. Trimming stripped 3 bases from V and 4 bases from J, with 12 bases between. DNA of the CDR3: TGTGCCAGCAGCTTCCAGGGAGGGGGCACCGGGGAGCTGTTTTTT. This encodes CASSFQGGGTGELFF.

The chain links TRBV6-5 to TRBJ2-1; no firm D call. CDR1 is MNHEY and CDR2 is SVGAGI in the germline V gene. Trimming removed 0 bases at V and 4 bases at J, with 10 bases between. The CDR3 has 15 residues. In nucleotides, the CDR3 is TGTGCCAGCAGTTACTCGATATCCCATTACAATGAGCAGTTCTTC. Encoded protein: CASSYSISHYNEQFF.

The V call is TRBV5-6, the J call TRBJ2-3; tentatively, D is TRBD1 or TRBD2 (5 bases each). CDR3 size: 12 residues. V lost 2 bases and J lost 10, with 11 bases in between. Per germline, CDR1 SGHDT and CDR2 YYEEEE. CDR3 residues: CASSFPGQAQYF. The CDR3 nucleotides read TGTGCCAGCAGCTTCCCGGGGCAGGCGCAGTATTTT.

The CDR3 DNA reads as TGTGCCTGGACCGGGTACACTGAAGCTTTCTTT. This codes for CAWTGYTEAFF. This chain joins TRBV30 and TRBJ1-1, with D unclear. Germline V CDR1 and CDR2: GTSNPN, SVGIG (reference sequence). Trimming removed 4 bases from V and 3 bases from J, with 6 bases in between. This CDR3 has 11 amino acids. Filled out from reference TRBV30 and TRBJ1-1, the complete variable domain reads SQTIHQWPATLVQPVGSPLSLECTVEGTSNPNLYWYRQAAGRGLQLLFYSVGIGQISSEVPQNLSASRPQDRQFILSSKKLLLSDSGFYLCAWTGYTEAFFGQGTRLTVV.

The rearrangement joins TRBV7-2 to TRBJ2-5; 10 bases are a match to TRBD2. The CDR3 extends over 15 amino acids. Germline V lookup: CDR1 SGHTA, CDR2 FQGNSA. The V and J ends lost 5 bases and 5 bases, in that order; junction bases with no gene match: 8. CDR3 bases: TGTGCCAGCAGCGCCACTAGCGGGGCCAGGGAGACCCAGTACTTC. This encodes CASSATSGARETQYF.

V is TRBV5-5 and J is TRBJ1-4; D is ambiguous. The ends were cut back, 1 base at V and 5 bases at J, with 9 bases in the middle. The CDR3 is made up of 14 amino acids. Germline V gene data show CDR1 as SGHKS and CDR2 as YYEKEE (reference sequence). The CDR3: CASSLTDSNEKLFF. The CDR3, as DNA: TGTGCCAGCAGCTTGACGGACTCGAATGAAAAACTGTTTTTT. Supplemented by reference TRBV5-5 and TRBJ1-4, the full variable domain reads DAGVTQSPTHLIKTRGQQVTLRCSPISGHKSVSWYQQVLGQGPQFIFQYYEKEERGRGNFPDRFSARQFPNYSSELNVNALLLGDSALYLCASSLTDSNEKLFFGSGTQLSVL.

The chain links TRBV12-3 or TRBV12-4 to TRBJ2-5; the match to TRBD1 covers 7 bases. The J call may be wrong; the DNA end is better matched by TRBJ2-1. The CDR3 sequence is 13 residues long. The DNA for the CDR3 is TGTGCCAGCATCGGGACAGCATACAATGAGCAGTTCTTC. It yields the protein CASIGTAYNEQFF.

CDR3 nucleotides: TGCAGCGTTAACAGGGGGCCTTACGAGCAGTACTTC. Amino acid sequence: CSVNRGPYEQYF. The chain joins TRBV29-1 to TRBJ2-5, with 9 bases fitting TRBD1. The closer fit of TRBJ2-7 to the DNA end suggests the J call may be wrong. The CDR3 consists of 12 residues. Per the germline V gene, CDR1 is SQVTM and CDR2 is ANQGSEA.